These 9 T cell receptor beta chains share one sample of origin, sequenced in a study of T cells in tuberculosis. Clones were read by immunoSEQ multiplex PCR, and TCRdb kept only the in-frame ones, dropping some. Counted here are more than 30,000 clones, approximately 96% occurring once; the ten biggest clones make up approximately 5.8%. The specimen was PBMCs. The receptors here all came from a donor between 10 and 35 years old with latent tuberculosis or without tuberculosis infection.

The chain joins TRBV6-6 to TRBJ2-1, with D possibly matching TRBD2 (5 bases). CDR3 size: 13 residues. The germline V and J ends were trimmed by 2 bases and 5 bases, with 7 bases remaining between them. Germline V gene lookup returns CDR1 MNHNY and CDR2 SVGAGI (reference sequence). CDR3 coding DNA: TGTGCCAGCAGTTACACTAGAGACAATGAGCAGTTCTTC. Translation gives CASSYTRDNEQFF.

The rearrangement uses TRBV7-2 and TRBJ1-5; 9 nucleotides align to TRBD1. The germline V gene encodes CDR1 SGHTA and CDR2 FQGNSA. Trimming at V came to 3 bases and at J to 5 bases, leaving 2 bases not matched to a gene. The CDR3 is made up of 14 amino acids. The CDR3 protein is CASSFRQGDQPQHF. The CDR3 DNA is TGTGCCAGCAGCTTTCGACAGGGGGATCAGCCCCAGCATTTT.

This chain links TRBV5-1 with TRBJ1-5, with 10 bases aligning to TRBD1. This CDR3 comprises 15 residues. The germline V gene encodes CDR1 SGHRS and CDR2 YFSETQ. V was clipped by 4 bases and J by 2 bases; unmatched bases: 3. The CDR3 nucleotides are TGCGCCAGCAGCATTGGACAGGGGGGCAATCAGCCCCAGCATTTT. It encodes CASSIGQGGNQPQHF.

V usage is TRBV25-1 and J usage is TRBJ1-1, with D possibly TRBD1 on 6 matching bases. CDR1 is MGHDK, CDR2 SYGVNS, per germline. CDR3 size: 14 residues. Trimming left V 4 bases short and J 8 bases short, with 17 bases between. CDR3 nucleotides: TGTGCCAGCAGTGTAACGGGGGGGGCCGTGGAAGCTTTCTTT. It codes for CASSVTGGAVEAFF.

The V call is TRBV7-2, the J call TRBJ2-1, with TRBD2 identical over 8 bases. Germline V gives CDR1 SGHTA, CDR2 FQGNSA. The CDR3 length is 13 residues. V shed 4 bases, J shed 12 bases, and the junction held 8 bases outside the gene matches. The CDR3, as DNA: TGTGCCAGCAGCTCAGGACTAGCTCGATGGCAGTTCTTC. Amino acid sequence: CASSSGLARWQFF.

The chain employs TRBV4-1 and TRBJ2-5, with unresolved D. The end of the DNA is better explained by TRBJ2-7, so the J call may be wrong. Germline lookup yields CDR1 MGHRA and CDR2 YSYEKL. The CDR3 length is 14 residues. The CDR3 DNA reads TGCGCCAGCAGCCAAGTGGCGGTCTCCTACGAGCAGTACTTC. Translation gives CASSQVAVSYEQYF.

The chain has TRBV5-1 and TRBJ2-7; TRBD2 aligns across 9 bases. Per germline, CDR1 SGHRS and CDR2 YFSETQ. V was pared by 0 bases and J by 0 bases, with 4 bases of the junction left unmatched. The CDR3 totals 16 residues. The CDR3 bases are TGCGCCAGCAGCTTGGGCTCTAGCGGGAACTCCTACGAGCAGTACTTC. As protein: CASSLGSSGNSYEQYF.

This chain uses TRBV7-3 with TRBJ2-1, with 9 bases aligning to TRBD2. CDR3 length equals 16 residues. Germline assignment: CDR1 SGHTA and CDR2 FQGTGA. The junction had 8 bases not matched to a gene; V was cut back by 5 bases and J by 3 bases. CDR3 region: CASSPGQRGDYNEQFF. CDR3 DNA: TGTGCCAGCAGCCCCGGGCAGCGGGGGGACTACAATGAGCAGTTCTTC.

This clone was seen only once. One end of the junction does not line up with germline, which may come from a read error. V and J are TRBV27 and TRBJ2-1, with TRBD2 matching over 15 bases. Germline V gene sequence: CDR1 MNHEY, CDR2 SMNVEV (reference sequence). CDR3 length equals 16 residues. DNA for the CDR3: TGTGCCAGCAGTTTATCAAGACAAGGGACTAGCGGGAGGCTGATCTTC. The encoded protein is CASSLSRQGTSGRLIF.